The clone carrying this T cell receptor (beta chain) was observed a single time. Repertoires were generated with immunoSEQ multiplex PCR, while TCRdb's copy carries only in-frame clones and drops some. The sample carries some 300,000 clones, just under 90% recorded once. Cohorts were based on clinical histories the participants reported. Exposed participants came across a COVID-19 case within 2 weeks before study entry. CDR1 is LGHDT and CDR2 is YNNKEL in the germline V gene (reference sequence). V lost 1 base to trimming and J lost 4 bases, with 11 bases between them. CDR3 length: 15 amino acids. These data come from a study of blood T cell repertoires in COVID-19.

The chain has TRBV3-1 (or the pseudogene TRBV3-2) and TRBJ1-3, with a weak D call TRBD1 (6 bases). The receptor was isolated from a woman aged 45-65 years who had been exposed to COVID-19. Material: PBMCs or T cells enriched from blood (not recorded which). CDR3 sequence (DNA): TGTGCCAGCAGCCAAGGGGGGGGGCCAGGAAACACCATATATTTT. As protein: CASSQGGGPGNTIYF.